This is a list of T cell receptor beta chains from one sample in a study of blood T cell repertoires in COVID-19. Some clones are missing from TCRdb's copy, which holds only in-frame ones; the method was immunoSEQ multiplex PCR. The data hold about 230,000 clones, with about 90% observed a single time. Sequencing input: peripheral blood. The origin of the receptors is a woman aged 55-70 years with acute or convalescent COVID-19. CDR3s include the opening cysteine and the closing phenylalanine or tryptophan.

j_gene	v_gene	CDR3aa
TRBJ2-3	TRBV21-1	CASSPPWTSTDTQYF
TRBJ1-1	TRBV27	CASSGQGGVAFF
TRBJ2-2	TRBV5-4	CASSVGQGASGELFF
TRBJ2-1	TRBV4-1	CASSRERGQKLYNEQFF
TRBJ2-2	TRBV4-2	CASSLDSFSGGGTGELFF
TRBJ2-5	TRBV9	CASSARGSGLLQETQYF
TRBJ1-1	TRBV5-4	CASSPGRRQVNTEAFF
TRBJ1-2	TRBV20-1	CSASMGAAYGYTF
TRBJ1-6	TRBV18	CASSPPITGTVNSPLHF
TRBJ1-2	TRBV19	CASSISGRGRFGYTF
TRBJ2-2	TRBV19	CASRISGGVNTGELFF
TRBJ1-6	TRBV7-9	CASSLGTVNSPLHF
TRBJ1-2	TRBV12-2	CASRLDWRGYGYTF
TRBJ2-7	TRBV5-4	CASSLAGLRGGEQYF
TRBJ2-7	TRBV6-1	CASSEHFTSGESYEQYF
TRBJ2-7	TRBV18	CASSPTGDNEQYF
TRBJ2-1	TRBV6-2/TRBV6-3	CASSTGTGRNEQFF
TRBJ1-6	TRBV6-5	CASQGAEGNDSPLHF
TRBJ2-1	TRBV7-2	CASKTSGGVYNEQFF
TRBJ2-1	TRBV28	CASGDYPIGTGVGNEQFF